This T cell receptor (beta chain) was captured in a study of shared clonotypes between healthy human individuals. Study observations and caveats: Sequencing depth was a factor that was expected to affect clonotype sharing among donors. Roughly 5% of naive CD4 clonotypes were common to a few donors.

Sequenced by immunoSEQ multiplex PCR; TCRdb stores in-frame clones only, minus some. The repertoire holds under 1,100,000 clones, with 75% to 80% as singletons. This clone was seen a single time. Its antigen is still unknown. The receptor was isolated from a man younger than 35 in good health. Some clones in this sample may be carry-over from other donors' samples. The sample taken for sequencing was memory CD4+ T cells from PBMCs. Subset reported: CD45RA-negative fraction.

The CDR3 DNA reads as TGTGCCAGCGGAAGGGGGGTTAATCAGCCCCAGCATTTT. Its translation: CASGRGVNQPQHF. V and J are TRBV7-2 and TRBJ1-5, with D tentatively TRBD1 (6 bases). This CDR3 spans 13 amino acids. CDR1 and CDR2 (germline): SGHTA, FQGNSA. Trimming took off 8 bases at V and 4 bases at J, with 12 bases between the two ends.